This T cell receptor beta chain is drawn from a study of T-cell memory formation after mild COVID-19. Study results and limitations: The SARS-CoV-2 specificity of second-wave clones reaching peak at day 37 remained unverified.

MiXCR, run by TCRdb on the 5' RACE reads, gives a single entry per CDR3 protein. The sample yields about 110,000 distinct CDR3 sequences, roughly 14% seen once. The CDR3 loop spans 14 amino acids. V shed 1 base and J shed 8 bases, with 14 bases lying between them. Germline V gives CDR1 SNHLY, CDR2 FYNNEI. A note on this clonotype: Its specificity is unknown.

The rearrangement uses TRBV2 and TRBJ1-2; D gene uncertain. The TCR sequence derives from a man younger than 30 who had mild COVID-19 (a few samples of this study predate the infection). Cell type and time point are not known. Sequenced sample: PBMCs or a T cell subset sorted from them (not recorded which). This CDR3 reads CASSEVFDNTGYTF. The CDR3, as DNA: TGTGCCAGCAGTGAAGTTTTTGACAACACCGGCTACACCTTC.